One and the same sample provided the 16 T cell receptor beta chains below, sequenced in a study of lymphopenia after photon versus proton radiotherapy. Clones were sequenced by immunoSEQ multiplex PCR, and TCRdb holds only the in-frame ones, with some missing. This table has 55,000 to 70,000 clones, about nine tenths appearing once. The sequencing used peripheral blood, collected from a patient treated with photon-based radiotherapy. The receptors shown here come from a woman aged 70 to 79 with pancreatic cancer.

The chain uses TRBV6-1 and TRBJ2-7, with 8 nucleotides matching TRBD2. CDR3 size: 15 residues. The V gene's germline CDR1 is MNHNS and CDR2 SASEGT. The V and J ends lost 2 bases and 4 bases, in that order; junction bases with no gene match: 7. The CDR3 DNA is TGTGCCAGCAGTGAACGGGAGGGCCTCTTGTACGAGCAGTACTTC. Amino acids: CASSEREGLLYEQYF.

The chain links TRBV7-8 to TRBJ1-3; D unresolved. The CDR3 loop spans 16 amino acids. Trimming cost V 1 base and J 1 base, with 11 bases left between them. CDR1 is SGHVS and CDR2 is FQNEAQ in the germline V gene. The CDR3 region has the DNA TGTGCCAGCAGCTTAGTTGCCGGGATATCTGGAAACACCATATATTTT. It specifies CASSLVAGISGNTIYF.

The J gene is TRBJ1-1, the V gene TRBV29-1; D gene unclear. CDR3 length: 13 residues. Germline-derived CDR1 and CDR2 are SQVTM and ANQGSEA. V was cut by 3 bases and J by 4 bases, with 12 bases left in between. CDR3 nucleotide sequence: TGCAGCGTTGAGTCCCCCCCGGGCACTGAAGCTTTCTTT. The encoded protein is CSVESPPGTEAFF. Using reference TRBV29-1 and TRBJ1-1 for the parts outside the CDR3, the full variable domain is SAVISQKPSRDICQRGTSLTIQCQVDSQVTMMFWYRQQPGQSLTLIATANQGSEATYESGFVIDKFPISRPNLTFSTLTVSNMSPEDSSIYLCSVESPPGTEAFFGQGTRLTVV.

The J gene is TRBJ2-4, the V gene TRBV4-2; no clear D. Trimming took 0 bases from V and 3 from J, leaving 9 bases between them. The CDR3 sequence is 15 residues long. CDR1 LGHNA and CDR2 YNFKEQ come from the germline V gene. CDR3 protein: CASSQDIASKNIQYF. CDR3 DNA sequence: TGTGCCAGCAGCCAAGATATCGCCAGCAAAAACATTCAGTACTTC.

This rearrangement joins TRBV20-1 to TRBJ1-5; no reliable D call. The CDR3 is 10 amino acids. V gave up 3 bases and J gave up 11 bases, with 8 bases separating them. Germline V gene sequence: CDR1 DFQATT, CDR2 SNEGSKA (reference sequence). The CDR3 loop is CSASSVTQHF. CDR3 DNA sequence: TGCAGTGCTAGTAGTGTGACCCAGCATTTT.

The rearrangement joins TRBV27 to TRBJ2-3; 10 positions agree with TRBD2. The CDR3 has 15 amino acids. Germline CDR1 is MNHEY and CDR2 is SMNVEV (reference sequence). Germline trimming cut 5 bases from V and 6 bases from J; bases unmatched to any gene: 8. CDR3 nucleotide sequence: TGTGCCAGCAGTATGCTAGCGGGAGAGGGGGATACGCAGTATTTT. Translation: CASSMLAGEGDTQYF.

The chain joins TRBV7-8 to TRBJ2-1; D unclear. This CDR3 region has 15 residues. Germline-derived CDR1 and CDR2 are SGHVS and FQNEAQ. The ends were cut back, 5 bases at V and 1 base at J, with 12 bases in the middle. CDR3 DNA sequence: TGTGCCAGCAGCCCCCGGACCGATTCCTACAATGAGCAGTTCTTC. It is translated as CASSPRTDSYNEQFF. Full variable domain (missing parts from reference TRBV7-8 and TRBJ2-1): GAGVSQSPRYKVAKRGQDVALRCDPISGHVSLFWYQQALGQGPEFLTYFQNEAQLDKSGLPSDRFFAERPEGSVSTLKIQRTQQEDSAVYLCASSPRTDSYNEQFFGPGTRLTVL.

The V and J genes are TRBV7-2 and TRBJ1-1; 9 nucleotides agree with TRBD1. The CDR3 sequence is 15 residues long. CDR1 SGHTA and CDR2 FQGNSA come from the germline V gene. Trimming at V came to 5 bases and at J to 5 bases, leaving 9 bases not matched to a gene. CDR3 sequence reads: CASSATGGVGTEAFF. Here the CDR3 DNA reads TGTGCCAGCAGCGCAACAGGGGGCGTTGGGACTGAAGCTTTCTTT. The full variable domain, in which reference TRBV7-2 and TRBJ1-1 provide the parts outside the CDR3, is GAGVSQSPSNKVTEKGKDVELRCDPISGHTALYWYRQSLGQGLEFLIYFQGNSAPDKSGLPSDRFSAERTGGSVSTLTIQRTQQEDSAVYLCASSATGGVGTEAFFGQGTRLTVV.

The chain employs TRBV12-2 and TRBJ2-4; TRBD2, the D gene given by the table, was not confirmed from the DNA. TRBV12-2 is an annotated pseudogene. The CDR3 sequence is 13 residues long. The CDR3 nucleotides read TGTGCAAGCCCTCCCGTAGCCAAAAACATTCAGTACTTC. Its translation: CASPPVAKNIQYF.

This clone was recorded only once. The genes are TRBV12-5 and TRBJ2-3; D is unresolved. CDR1 is LGHNT, CDR2 FRNRAP, per germline. The V end lost 4 bases, the J end lost 0 bases, and 8 bases lay between the germline ends. The CDR3 extends over 14 amino acids. This CDR3 reads CASGSPSSTDTQYF. The CDR3 coding sequence is TGTGCTAGTGGTTCTCCGAGTAGCACAGATACGCAGTATTTT.

The chain carries TRBV19 and TRBJ1-2, with D maybe TRBD1 (5 bases). The CDR3 length is 13 residues. Germline CDR1 is LNHDA and CDR2 is SQIVND (reference sequence). V lost 5 bases, J lost 6 bases, and 13 bases lay in between. CDR3 loop: CASSAQGTDGYTF. The DNA for the CDR3 is TGTGCCAGTAGTGCCCAGGGTACCGATGGCTACACCTTC.

Only one count was recorded for this clone. This chain uses TRBV5-1 with TRBJ2-1; possibly TRBD1 for D (5 bases). Germline CDR1 and CDR2: SGHRS and YFSETQ. CDR3 size: 13 residues. Deletions cut 6 bases from V and 7 bases from J, with 14 bases between. The DNA for the CDR3 is TGCGCCAGCAAAGGGGTAGGCCCGAATGAGCAGTTCTTC. It codes for CASKGVGPNEQFF.

This clone was picked up one time. The chain is built from TRBV19 and TRBJ2-1; 7 bases line up with TRBD2. V was pared by 6 bases and J by 7 bases, with 9 bases of the junction left unmatched. CDR3 size: 14 residues. Germline V CDR1 and CDR2: LNHDA, SQIVND (reference sequence). In nucleotides, the CDR3 is TGTGCCAGTAGGCGTAGCGGGTCTGTGAATGAGCAGTTCTTC. It encodes CASRRSGSVNEQFF.

The chain combines TRBV27 with TRBJ1-1; TRBD1 matches at 8 bases. CDR1 and CDR2 (germline): MNHEY, SMNVEV (reference sequence). The CDR3 covers 14 residues. The V and J ends lost 5 bases and 1 base, in that order; junction bases with no gene match: 3. The DNA for the CDR3 is TGTGCCAGCAGTATAGACAGGGGGAACACTGAAGCTTTCTTT. This encodes CASSIDRGNTEAFF.

The rearrangement joins TRBV4-2 to TRBJ2-3, with D perhaps matching TRBD2 (6 bases). Deletions cut 0 bases from V and 1 base from J, with 11 bases between. The CDR3 contains 16 residues. Germline V lookup: CDR1 LGHNA, CDR2 YNFKEQ. CDR3 in amino acids: CASSQDWASGTDTQYF. The CDR3 nucleotides read TGTGCCAGCAGCCAAGATTGGGCTAGCGGCACAGATACGCAGTATTTT.

The chain couples TRBV10-3 to TRBJ2-5; TRBD2 is a possible D gene (6 bases). Trimming left V 7 bases short and J 1 base short, with 10 bases between. The germline V gene encodes CDR1 ENHRY and CDR2 SYGVKD. CDR3 size: 13 residues. CDR3 DNA: TGTGCCATCAAGGCTAGCGCCCAAGAGACCCAGTACTTC. Translation: CAIKASAQETQYF.